This TCR beta chain derives from a study of Tregs in tolerant kidney transplant recipients. The wider study: CD4+CD25+CD127- cells came from roughly 3-day belatacept mixed lymphocyte reactions, some with approximately five-day graft donor restimulation.

Concerning this clone: Its matching antigen is unknown.

Only in-frame clones appear in the TCRdb table, and some are missing; sequencing was by immunoSEQ multiplex PCR. This table holds some 18,000 clones, roughly 65% found once. The length of the CDR3 is 18 residues. Trimming shortened V by 2 bases and J by 0 bases, and 16 bases separated the two germline ends. Germline V gives CDR1 MNHNS, CDR2 SASEGT. V is TRBV6-1 and J is TRBJ1-4; a possible D gene is TRBD1 (6 bases). Specimen: Tregs from blood cultured with allogeneic cells. The receptor's source is a human donor in good health. Here the CDR3 reads CASSEWITGRATNEKLFF. In DNA form, the CDR3 reads TGTGCCAGCAGTGAATGGATAACAGGGAGAGCAACTAATGAAAAACTGTTTTTT.